This entry features one T cell receptor beta chain sequence. The entry originates in a study of cytotoxic CD8 clonotypes in ibrutinib-treated CLL. Repertoires were generated with immunoSEQ multiplex PCR, while TCRdb's copy carries only in-frame clones and drops some. The table records 150,000 to 250,000 clones, around 72% of them present only once. Germline CDR1 is MNHEY and CDR2 is SMNVEV (reference sequence). The V end was cut by 2 bases, the J end by 0 bases, with 7 bases between. This CDR3 is 14 amino acids long. The sample consisted of PBMCs, taken after 24 months of ibrutinib treatment. V usage is TRBV27 and J usage is TRBJ1-1; no clear D gene. This TCR derives from a human donor with chronic lymphocytic leukemia. CDR3 amino acids: CASSLEAVNTEAFF. CDR3 DNA sequence: TGTGCCAGCAGTTTAGAGGCGGTGAACACTGAAGCTTTCTTT.